This T cell receptor beta chain was sequenced during a study of monozygotic twins with inflammatory bowel disease. TCRdb re-called the 5' RACE reads; one entry per CDR3 protein, DNA not given. Its table lists over 110,000 distinct CDR3 sequences. The CDR3 consists of 15 residues. Germline V gives CDR1 DFQATT, CDR2 SNEGSKA (reference sequence). The chain carries TRBV20-1 and TRBJ2-1; TCRdb indicates TRBD1, and absent DNA this call remains unverified. The source material was blood. This receptor was identified in a human donor with ulcerative colitis or Crohn's disease, or a healthy co-twin of an affected twin (not recorded which). CDR3 sequence reads: CSASFQGGARNEQFF.